This T cell receptor (beta chain) was sequenced during a study of cytomegalovirus exposure and HLA in healthy donors. Background on the study: From HLA-typed donors, an early data release held some 91 million unique TCRs.

The PCR employed 60 Vbeta primers together with 13 Jbeta primers. Sequencing used immunoSEQ multiplex PCR; TCRdb keeps in-frame clones, though not all of them. The data hold roughly 170,000 clones, with 65% to 90% observed a single time. Notes on this clone: Its antigen is undetermined.

Study-level results: In a later analysis, TCR beta V- and J-gene trimming was associated with a missense DCLRE1C variant. Prior analysis indicated that the majority of TCR beta V segments exhibited productivity approximately 90% or approximately 30% of the time.

The CDR3 contains 15 residues. Trimming left V 3 bases short and J 8 bases short, with 16 bases between. The germline CDR1 and CDR2 sequences are KGHSH and LQKENI. The origin of this receptor is a girl aged 2-10 years in good health and CMV-seropositive. This chain joins TRBV18 and TRBJ1-4; perhaps TRBD1 as D (5 bases). Sequencing used PBMCs. The CDR3 reads CASSPNSARGEKLFF. CDR3 in DNA: TGTGCCAGCTCACCCAACTCGGCGCGGGGGGAAAAACTGTTTTTT.